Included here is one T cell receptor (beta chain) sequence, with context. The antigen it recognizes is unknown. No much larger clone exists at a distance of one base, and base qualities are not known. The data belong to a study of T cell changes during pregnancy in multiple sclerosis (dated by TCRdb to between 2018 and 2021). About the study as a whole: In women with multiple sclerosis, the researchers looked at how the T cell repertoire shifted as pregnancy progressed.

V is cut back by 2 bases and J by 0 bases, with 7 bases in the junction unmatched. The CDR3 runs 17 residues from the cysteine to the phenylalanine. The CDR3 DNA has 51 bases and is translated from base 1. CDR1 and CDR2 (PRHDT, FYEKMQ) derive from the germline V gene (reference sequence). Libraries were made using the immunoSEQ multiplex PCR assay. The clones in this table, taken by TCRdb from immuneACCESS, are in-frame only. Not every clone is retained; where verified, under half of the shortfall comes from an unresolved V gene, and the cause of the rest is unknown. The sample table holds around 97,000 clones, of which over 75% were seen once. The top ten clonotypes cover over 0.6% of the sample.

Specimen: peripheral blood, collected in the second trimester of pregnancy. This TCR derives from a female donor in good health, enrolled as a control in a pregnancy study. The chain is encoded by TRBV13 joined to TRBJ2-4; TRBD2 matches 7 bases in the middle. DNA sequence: TGTGCCAGCAGCTTATGGTCTAGCGGACTAGCCAAAAACATTCAGTACTTC. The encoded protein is CASSLWSSGLAKNIQYF. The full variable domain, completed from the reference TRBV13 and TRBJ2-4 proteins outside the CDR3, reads AAGVIQSPRHLIKEKRETATLKCYPIPRHDTVYWYQQGPGQDPQFLISFYEKMQSDKGSIPDRFSAQQFSDYHSELNMSSLELGDSALYFCASSLWSSGLAKNIQYFGAGTRLSVL.